These 22 T cell receptor beta chains share one sample of origin, sequenced in a study of blood T cell repertoires in COVID-19. Measured with immunoSEQ multiplex PCR; TCRdb has only the in-frame clones, and not every one. The profile shows 300,000 or so clones, 90% of them singletons. What was sequenced was PBMCs or T cells enriched from blood (not recorded which). These receptor sequences come from a man in his sixties who had recovered from COVID-19.

CDR3 region: CASMIMAGTRNTDTQYF. CDR3 DNA: TGTGCCAGCATGATAATGGCGGGGACCAGGAACACAGATACGCAGTATTTT. The V call is TRBV5-5, the J call TRBJ2-3; the D gene is possibly TRBD2 (6 bases). Germline-derived CDR1 and CDR2 are SGHKS and YYEKEE (reference sequence). Trimming took off 6 bases at V and 2 bases at J, with 22 bases between the two ends. CDR3 length equals 17 residues.

The V and J genes are TRBV11-2 and TRBJ1-3; a weak D match, TRBD1 (6 bases). Trimming took 5 bases from V and 4 from J, leaving 12 bases between them. The CDR3 loop spans 14 amino acids. Germline lookup yields CDR1 SGHAT and CDR2 FQNNGV. The CDR3 DNA reads as TGTGCCAGCAGCATACAGGGTCCGGGAAACACCATATATTTT. Amino acids: CASSIQGPGNTIYF.

The genes are TRBV4-1 and TRBJ1-4, with D maybe TRBD1 (5 bases). Germline V gives CDR1 MGHRA, CDR2 YSYEKL. This CDR3 spans 14 amino acids. V was pared by 2 bases and J by 5 bases, with 9 bases between. The CDR3 loop reads CASSQLRQNEKLFF. The CDR3 DNA sequence: TGCGCCAGCAGCCAATTAAGACAGAATGAAAAACTGTTTTTT.

The rearrangement joins TRBV7-2 to TRBJ1-2; 8 bases match TRBD1. The CDR3 is 15 residues long. V trimming: 4 bases; J trimming: 8 bases; junction bases outside the gene matches: 12. Germline values: CDR1 SGHTA, CDR2 FQGNSA. The CDR3 DNA reads as TGTGCCAGCAGCTACCTAGACAGGGGATTTCGAGGCTACACCTTC. It codes for CASSYLDRGFRGYTF.

The rearrangement links TRBV5-1 to TRBJ1-6; 12 positions agree with TRBD1. This CDR3 spans 16 amino acids. Germline CDR1 is SGHRS and CDR2 is YFSETQ. J gave up 7 bases and V 4 bases, and 6 bases lay outside the gene matches. For the CDR3, the DNA is TGCGCCAGCAGCACAGGGACAGGGGGCCTGAATTCACCCCTCCACTTT. Amino acids: CASSTGTGGLNSPLHF.

The chain joins TRBV15 to TRBJ1-1; TRBD1 is a possible D gene (5 bases). V dropped 1 base and J dropped 1 base, with 7 bases sitting between them. Per germline, CDR1 LNHNV and CDR2 YYDKDF (reference sequence). This CDR3 is built from 14 residues. The CDR3 sequence: CATSRGQGNTEAFF. CDR3 bases: TGTGCCACCAGCAGAGGTCAGGGGAACACTGAAGCTTTCTTT.

Points on this clone: Different DNA sequences within this sample yield the same CDR3. The genes are TRBV20-1 and TRBJ1-2; D not resolved. Germline V gene sequence: CDR1 DFQATT, CDR2 SNEGSKA (reference sequence). V was shortened by 3 bases and J by 3 bases, with 8 bases between the two germline ends. The CDR3 sequence is 12 residues long. The CDR3 DNA is TGCAGTGCTAGTCTCTCTGACTATGGCTACACCTTC. As protein: CSASLSDYGYTF.

V usage is TRBV12-2 and J usage is TRBJ1-2; the table calls TRBD1, which could not be checked here. TRBV12-2 is listed as a pseudogene. The CDR3 has 13 amino acids. CDR3 nucleotides: TGTGCAAGTCGCCACGGACAGTACTATGGCTACACCTTC. Amino acid sequence: CASRHGQYYGYTF.

V and J are TRBV24-1 and TRBJ2-3; a weak D match, TRBD1 (6 bases). The CDR3 extends over 14 amino acids. Germline values: CDR1 KGHDR, CDR2 SFDVKD. Between the trimmed V and J ends, which lost 4 bases and 2 bases, there was a span of 9 bases. CDR3: CATSDRGPTDTQYF. The CDR3 DNA is TGTGCCACCAGTGACAGGGGACCCACAGATACGCAGTATTTT.

V usage is TRBV30 and J usage is TRBJ1-4; weak D call: TRBD1 (5 bases). The CDR3 runs 13 residues. Trimming removed 2 bases from V and 7 bases from J, with 11 bases in between. Germline CDR1 and CDR2: GTSNPN and SVGIG (reference sequence). CDR3 protein: CAWSSGDGEKLFF. The CDR3 bases are TGTGCCTGGAGTTCGGGGGACGGTGAAAAACTGTTTTTT.

The chain employs TRBV6-5 and TRBJ1-2; the D is unclear. The CDR3 runs to 14 residues. Trimming pared 0 bases from V and 2 bases from J, leaving 7 bases between. Germline V lookup: CDR1 MNHEY, CDR2 SVGAGI. CDR3 sequence reads: CASSYSHKNYGYTF. CDR3 DNA: TGTGCCAGCAGTTACTCGCACAAGAACTATGGCTACACCTTC.

V is TRBV30 and J is TRBJ1-5; D gene ambiguous. Germline loops: CDR1 GTSNPN, CDR2 SVGIG (reference sequence). The CDR3 extends over 13 amino acids. Trimming cost V 0 bases and J 3 bases, with 6 bases left between them. The CDR3 loop is CAWSVQNNQPQHF. The CDR3 DNA sequence: TGTGCCTGGAGTGTACAGAACAATCAGCCCCAGCATTTT.

The table lists this clone with a count of one. This rearrangement joins TRBV5-1 to TRBJ1-4, with a tentative D call TRBD1 (5 bases). In germline, CDR1 is SGHRS, CDR2 YFSETQ. The CDR3 length is 15 residues. Trimming removed 4 bases at V and 4 bases at J, with 14 bases between. The CDR3 is CASSRIGGDNEKLFF. DNA of the CDR3: TGCGCCAGCAGCAGGATCGGGGGAGATAATGAAAAACTGTTTTTT.

This clone was picked up a small number of times. The gene calls are TRBV5-5 and TRBJ2-2; D gene uncertain. The V end was cut by 6 bases, the J end by 8 bases, with 17 bases between. This CDR3 has 14 residues. From germline, CDR1 is SGHKS and CDR2 YYEKEE (reference sequence). Written as DNA, the CDR3 is TGTGCCAGCACCCCGGAGCTTCTGAGGGGGGAGCTGTTTTTT. As protein: CASTPELLRGELFF.

The gene calls are TRBV30 and TRBJ1-3, with a possible D match to TRBD1 (6 bases). Trimming stripped 2 bases from V and 0 bases from J, with 14 bases between. The CDR3 covers 16 residues. Germline V CDR1 and CDR2: GTSNPN, SVGIG (reference sequence). The CDR3 region has the DNA TGTGCCTGGAGTCAGGACAGACCAAGCTCTGGAAACACCATATATTTT. Translating it yields CAWSQDRPSSGNTIYF.

This clone was found once. The J gene is TRBJ2-1, the V gene TRBV12-3 or TRBV12-4, with D maybe TRBD1 (6 bases). This CDR3 has 13 residues. V dropped 6 bases and J dropped 6 bases, with 12 bases sitting between them. The CDR3 sequence is CASRPGTFNEQFF. In nucleotides, the CDR3 is TGTGCCAGCAGACCTGGGACATTCAATGAGCAGTTCTTC.

The J gene is TRBJ2-7, the V gene TRBV9; a possible D gene is TRBD1 (6 bases). V lost 4 bases and J lost 4, with 15 bases in between. This CDR3 spans 14 amino acids. Germline assignment: CDR1 SGDLS and CDR2 YYNGEE. Here the CDR3 DNA reads TGTGCCAGCAGCCCCAAGGACAGAAAGTACGAGCAGTACTTC. This translates into CASSPKDRKYEQYF.

This sequence joins TRBV5-5 and TRBJ2-1; TRBD1 aligns across 9 bases. Trimming removed 4 bases from V and 8 bases from J; junction bases left unmatched: 10. The CDR3 has 15 amino acids. Germline-derived CDR1 and CDR2 are SGHKS and YYEKEE (reference sequence). The CDR3 here is CASSRRTGVTDEQFF. The CDR3 DNA reads TGTGCCAGCAGCAGAAGGACAGGGGTCACCGATGAGCAGTTCTTC.

The chain employs TRBV7-9 and TRBJ2-1; 7 bases align to TRBD1. V was pared by 7 bases and J by 4 bases, with 10 bases of the junction left unmatched. This CDR3 has 15 residues. Looked up from germline, CDR1 is SEHNR and CDR2 is FQNEAQ (reference sequence). The chain's CDR3 is CASKNTGAAYNEQFF. In DNA, the CDR3 is TGTGCCAGCAAAAACACAGGGGCCGCGTACAATGAGCAGTTCTTC.

The sample holds one count of this clone. The chain uses TRBV4-1 and TRBJ2-1, with 8 bases lining up with TRBD2. The germline CDR1 and CDR2 sequences are MGHRA and YSYEKL. The CDR3 extends over 20 amino acids. V shed 0 bases, J shed 2 bases, and the junction held 15 bases outside the gene matches. The CDR3 DNA follows: TGCGCCAGCAGCCAAGAAGGGTGGCGGGGGGCCGTCGACCCCTACAATGAGCAGTTCTTC. This translates into CASSQEGWRGAVDPYNEQFF.

This chain joins TRBV7-9 and TRBJ2-3, with D tentatively TRBD1 (5 bases). Trimming took off 5 bases at V and 7 bases at J, with 13 bases between the two ends. The CDR3 consists of 13 residues. Germline-derived CDR1 and CDR2 are SEHNR and FQNEAQ (reference sequence). CDR3 sequence: CASSLQGVNTQYF. CDR3 coding DNA: TGTGCCAGCAGCCTCCAAGGGGTGAATACGCAGTATTTT.

This chain uses TRBV9 with TRBJ1-3; TRBD1 matches at 8 bases. The V gene end was trimmed by 0 bases and the J gene end by 0 bases; junction bases not matched to a gene: 5. The CDR3 totals 17 residues. Per germline, CDR1 SGDLS and CDR2 YYNGEE. This CDR3 is CASSVDQGTGSGNTIYF. CDR3 nucleotide sequence: TGTGCCAGCAGCGTAGACCAGGGGACAGGCTCTGGAAACACCATATATTTT.